This T cell receptor (beta chain) was identified during a study of cytomegalovirus exposure and HLA in healthy donors. General study results and limits: Previous analysis showed most TCR beta V segments were productive about 87% or about 30% of the time.

The PCR contained 60 Vbeta and 13 Jbeta primers. Sequencing was performed with immunoSEQ multiplex PCR; in TCRdb, only in-frame clones are kept and a portion is missing. The sample lists nearly 200,000 clones, 82% occurring once. Germline loops: CDR1 LGHNA, CDR2 YSLEER. V lost 0 bases, J lost 2 bases, and 2 bases stayed unmatched. This CDR3 has 16 amino acids. Regarding this clone: The antigen remains undetermined.

Sequencing was performed on PBMCs. This chain links TRBV4-3 with TRBJ2-7, with 12 bases fitting TRBD2. This receptor was obtained from a boy between 2 and 10 years old in good health and CMV-seronegative. Here the CDR3 reads CASSQDPSGGAYEQYF. CDR3 coding DNA: TGCGCCAGCAGCCAAGATCCTAGCGGGGGGGCCTACGAGCAGTACTTC.